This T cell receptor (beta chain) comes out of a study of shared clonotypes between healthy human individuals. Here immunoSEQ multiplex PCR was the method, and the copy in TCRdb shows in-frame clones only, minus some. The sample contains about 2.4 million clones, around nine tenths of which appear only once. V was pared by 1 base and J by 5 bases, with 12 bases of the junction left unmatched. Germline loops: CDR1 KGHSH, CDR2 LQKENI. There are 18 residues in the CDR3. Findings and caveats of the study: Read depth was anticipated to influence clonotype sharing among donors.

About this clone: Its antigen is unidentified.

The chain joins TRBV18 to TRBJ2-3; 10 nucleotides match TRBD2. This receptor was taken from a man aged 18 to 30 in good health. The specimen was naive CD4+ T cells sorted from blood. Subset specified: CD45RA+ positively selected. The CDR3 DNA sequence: TGTGCCAGCTCACCACATAGATTAGCGGGAGGAATAGGAGATACGCAGTATTTT. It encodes CASSPHRLAGGIGDTQYF.